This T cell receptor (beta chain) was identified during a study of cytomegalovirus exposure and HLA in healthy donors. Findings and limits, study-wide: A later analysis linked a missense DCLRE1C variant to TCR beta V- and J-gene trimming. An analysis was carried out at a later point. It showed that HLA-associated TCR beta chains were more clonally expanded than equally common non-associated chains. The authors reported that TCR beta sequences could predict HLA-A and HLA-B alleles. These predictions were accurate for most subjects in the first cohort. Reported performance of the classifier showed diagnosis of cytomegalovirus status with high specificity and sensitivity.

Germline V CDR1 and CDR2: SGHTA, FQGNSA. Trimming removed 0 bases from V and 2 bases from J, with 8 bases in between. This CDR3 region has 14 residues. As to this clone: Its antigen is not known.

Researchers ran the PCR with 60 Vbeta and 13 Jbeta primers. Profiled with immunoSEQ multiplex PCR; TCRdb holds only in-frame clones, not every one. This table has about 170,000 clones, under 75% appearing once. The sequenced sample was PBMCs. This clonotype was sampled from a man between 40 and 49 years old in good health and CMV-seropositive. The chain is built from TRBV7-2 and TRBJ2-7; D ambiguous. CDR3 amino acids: CASSLAKPPYEQYF. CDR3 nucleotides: TGTGCCAGCAGCTTAGCGAAGCCCCCCTACGAGCAGTACTTC.